This T cell receptor beta chain came from a study of CD8 T cells in Susac syndrome. Details on this clonotype: One junction end does not reproduce the germline sequence, and a read error may be involved.

Reverse transcription of 0.5 to 1 ug RNA used random hexamers. TCRdb re-called the immunoSEQ multiplex PCR reads through MiXCR, storing one row per CDR3 protein. The profile shows 71,000 or so distinct CDR3 sequences, roughly 93% of them singletons. CDR1 and CDR2 from the germline V gene are KGHSH and LQKENI. This CDR3 contains 14 residues. The chain uses TRBV18 and TRBJ1-2, with D unresolved. This receptor was obtained from a human donor with Susac syndrome. The sample consisted of CD4+ T cells from PBMCs. CDR3 in amino acids: CASSPSGRNSGYTF. CDR3 bases: TGTGCCAGCTCACCATCCGGCAGGAACTCTGGCTACACCTTC.